This passage covers 24 T cell receptor beta chains from one sample sequenced in a study of CD8+ T cells in alopecia areata. Extracted from the samples, RNA was reverse transcribed into cDNA to serve as the sequencing template. The assay was immunoSEQ multiplex PCR, and TCRdb's table has in-frame clones only and misses some. Among about 120,000 clones listed, 55% to 70% were seen once. Sample: CD4+ T cells sorted from blood. These receptors all come from a human donor in good health.

V is TRBV20-1 and J is TRBJ2-5; no definite D call. The CDR3 length is 11 residues. V was cut by 6 bases and J by 7 bases, with 12 bases left in between. Germline loops: CDR1 DFQATT, CDR2 SNEGSKA (reference sequence). CDR3 region: CSAGAPRTQYF. Written as DNA, the CDR3 is TGCAGTGCGGGTGCCCCGCGGACCCAGTACTTC.

CDR3: CASSGGLSTDTQYF. The DNA for the CDR3 is TGTGCCAGCAGCGGGGGCCTCAGCACAGATACGCAGTATTTT. V usage is TRBV7-9 and J usage is TRBJ2-3, with D possibly TRBD1 on 6 matching bases. CDR1 is SEHNR and CDR2 is FQNEAQ in the germline V gene (reference sequence). V lost 5 bases and J lost 0, with 9 bases in between. This CDR3 region has 14 residues.

V usage is TRBV5-6 and J usage is TRBJ2-6; D ambiguous. V lost 10 bases to trimming and J lost 1 base, with 9 bases between them. The V gene's germline CDR1 is SGHDT and CDR2 YYEEEE. The CDR3 contains 13 residues. CDR3 residues: CASRRSGANVLTF. CDR3 DNA sequence: TGTGCCTCCCGTCGGTCTGGGGCCAACGTCCTGACTTTC.

This rearrangement joins TRBV30 to TRBJ2-7, with D hard to call. The J call is uncertain, as TRBJ2-5 better fits the DNA end. Germline loops: CDR1 GTSNPN, CDR2 SVGIG (reference sequence). The length of the CDR3 is 13 residues. The CDR3 nucleotides read TGTGCCTGGGCCAGAGGTCTTCAAGAGACCCAGTACTTC. The encoded protein is CAWARGLQETQYF.

The genes are TRBV5-4 and TRBJ2-7; the match to TRBD1 covers 11 bases. The CDR3 is made up of 13 amino acids. J was trimmed by 6 bases and V by 2 bases; bases with no gene match: 1. Germline loops: CDR1 SGHNT, CDR2 YYREEE (reference sequence). The DNA of the CDR3 is TGTGCCAGCAGCTTTGGGACAGGGGGCGAGCAGTACTTC. Translated, it gives CASSFGTGGEQYF.

The chain carries TRBV19 and TRBJ2-3; 9 nucleotides align to TRBD1. Trimming removed 6 bases from V and 8 bases from J; junction bases left unmatched: 6. Germline loops: CDR1 LNHDA, CDR2 SQIVND (reference sequence). CDR3 length: 13 amino acids. The CDR3 is CASRDRGQGTQYF. DNA of the CDR3: TGTGCCAGTAGGGACAGGGGTCAGGGTACGCAGTATTTT.

The chain joins TRBV19 to TRBJ2-5; weak D call: TRBD2 (5 bases). This CDR3 is built from 16 residues. Germline V gives CDR1 LNHDA, CDR2 SQIVND (reference sequence). The germline V and J ends were trimmed by 3 bases and 2 bases, with 16 bases remaining between them. This chain's CDR3 is CASSIGKGSYQETQYF. The CDR3 nucleotides read TGTGCCAGTAGTATCGGGAAAGGGAGCTATCAAGAGACCCAGTACTTC.

This clone was found a few times. The rearrangement joins TRBV14 to TRBJ2-7, with D unclear. The CDR3 is 14 amino acids. Germline V gives CDR1 SGHDN, CDR2 FVKESK. Trimming stripped 2 bases from V and 1 base from J, with 9 bases between. The CDR3 sequence: CASSQSHASYEQYF. CDR3 DNA sequence: TGTGCCAGCAGCCAATCTCATGCTTCCTACGAGCAGTACTTC.

This chain uses TRBV2 with TRBJ2-6, with 9 bases lining up with TRBD2. The CDR3 is 12 amino acids. V dropped 11 bases and J dropped 7; count of bases not matched to a gene: 3. Germline V gene sequence: CDR1 SNHLY, CDR2 FYNNEI. The chain's CDR3 is CAGGGDANVLTF. DNA for the CDR3: TGTGCCGGCGGGGGGGACGCCAACGTCCTGACTTTC.

The gene calls are TRBV7-2 and TRBJ1-4; D unclear. The CDR3 runs 15 residues. Trimming removed 5 bases at V and 2 bases at J, with 12 bases between. Germline V gene data show CDR1 as SGHTA and CDR2 as FQGNSA. This CDR3 reads CASSPGAGTNEKLFF. The CDR3 DNA sequence: TGTGCCAGCAGCCCGGGTGCAGGTACTAATGAAAAACTGTTTTTT.

The rearrangement links TRBV5-4 to TRBJ2-5, with 12 bases identical to TRBD2. The length of the CDR3 is 14 residues. Unmatched junction bases numbered 1, after V lost 1 base and J lost 6 bases. Germline V CDR1 and CDR2: SGHNT, YYREEE (reference sequence). The CDR3 DNA reads as TGTGCCAGCAGCTTGACTAGCGGGGGGCAGACCCAGTACTTC. This translates into CASSLTSGGQTQYF.

This clone was detected only a few times. The chain uses TRBV4-2 and TRBJ2-7; TRBD2 aligns across 9 bases. The CDR3 runs to 16 residues. Germline trimming cut 4 bases from V and 5 bases from J; bases unmatched to any gene: 12. Germline values: CDR1 LGHNA, CDR2 YNFKEQ. The CDR3 sequence: CASSRQGLATGNEQYF. In DNA form, the CDR3 reads TGTGCCAGCAGCCGCCAGGGACTAGCAACGGGCAACGAGCAGTACTTC.

The CDR3, as DNA: TGTGCCAGCAGCTTTAACACCGGGGAGCTGTTTTTT. This sequence encodes CASSFNTGELFF. The V and J genes are TRBV6-5 and TRBJ2-2; D unclear. The V gene's germline CDR1 is MNHEY and CDR2 SVGAGI. The CDR3 has 12 amino acids. Trimming left V 6 bases short and J 2 bases short, with 4 bases between.

The chain couples TRBV29-1 to TRBJ1-4; no clear D gene. The V end lost 7 bases, the J end lost 0 bases, and 6 bases lay between the germline ends. Germline V gives CDR1 SQVTM, CDR2 ANQGSEA. The CDR3 is made up of 12 amino acids. The DNA for the CDR3 is TGCAGCGCCCAGGCAACTAATGAAAAACTGTTTTTT. Encoded protein: CSAQATNEKLFF.

This chain links TRBV19 with TRBJ2-7; 7 positions match TRBD2. The CDR3 is 15 residues long. The V gene's germline CDR1 is LNHDA and CDR2 SQIVND (reference sequence). V trimming: 6 bases; J trimming: 4 bases; junction bases outside the gene matches: 12. CDR3: CASSRDSVGGYEQYF. DNA of the CDR3: TGTGCCAGTAGCAGGGATAGCGTCGGGGGGTACGAGCAGTACTTC.

This clone was seen just once. The chain joins TRBV10-3 to TRBJ1-1; D is ambiguous. Between the trimmed V and J ends, which lost 8 bases and 1 base, there was a span of 11 bases. CDR3 size: 13 residues. Germline V gene data show CDR1 as ENHRY and CDR2 as SYGVKD. The CDR3 DNA sequence: TGTGCCATCTCGGACTTACAGAACACTGAAGCTTTCTTT. Encoded protein: CAISDLQNTEAFF.

This chain links TRBV30 with TRBJ1-1, with D unresolved. The CDR3 covers 12 residues. CDR1 is GTSNPN, CDR2 SVGIG, per germline (reference sequence). V lost 0 bases and J lost 1, with 3 bases in between. CDR3 nucleotides: TGTGCCTGGAGTGTAAGGAACACTGAAGCTTTCTTT. Its protein is CAWSVRNTEAFF.

This chain connects TRBV27 to TRBJ1-3; D ambiguous. CDR3 size: 13 residues. Per germline, CDR1 MNHEY and CDR2 SMNVEV (reference sequence). V lost 6 bases to trimming and J lost 1 base, with 7 bases between them. The CDR3, as DNA: TGTGCCAGCAGGCTCTTGTCTGGAAACACCATATATTTT. This codes for CASRLLSGNTIYF.

The table lists this clone with a count of one. In the same sample, other DNA sequences code for this CDR3. The chain is built from TRBV6-5 and TRBJ1-1, with D perhaps TRBD1 (5 bases). Trimming removed 2 bases from V and 1 base from J, with 8 bases in between. Germline V gene lookup returns CDR1 MNHEY and CDR2 SVGAGI. The CDR3 is 14 residues long. The CDR3 region has the DNA TGTGCCAGCAGTTACAGCCAGGGGAACACTGAAGCTTTCTTT. This codes for CASSYSQGNTEAFF.

The V and J genes are TRBV19 and TRBJ1-2; D remains ambiguous. Germline loops: CDR1 LNHDA, CDR2 SQIVND (reference sequence). Trimming shortened V by 5 bases and J by 8 bases, and 6 bases separated the two germline ends. This CDR3 contains 10 residues. The CDR3 DNA is TGTGCCAGTAGTGATCCGGGCTACACCTTC. The encoded protein is CASSDPGYTF.

CDR3: CAWRGRDGNSPLHF. The DNA of the CDR3 is TGTGCCTGGAGGGGAAGGGATGGGAATTCACCCCTCCACTTT. The chain combines TRBV30 with TRBJ1-6; D call uncertain. CDR1 is GTSNPN and CDR2 is SVGIG in the germline V gene (reference sequence). Trimming cost V 3 bases and J 7 bases, with 13 bases left between them. CDR3 length equals 14 residues.

The CDR3 loop reads CASSPTAESPLHF. CDR3 in DNA: TGTGCCAGCAGTCCGACAGCGGAATCACCCCTCCACTTT. V is TRBV7-9 and J is TRBJ1-6; weak D call: TRBD1 (5 bases). V lost 6 bases and J 10 bases, leaving 13 bases between the germline ends. The CDR3 consists of 13 residues. The germline V gene encodes CDR1 SEHNR and CDR2 FQNEAQ (reference sequence).

This sequence joins TRBV2 and TRBJ2-7; 8 bases agree with TRBD1. The germline CDR1 and CDR2 sequences are SNHLY and FYNNEI. The CDR3 is made up of 14 amino acids. The trim removed 3 bases at V and 2 bases at J, leaving 3 bases unmatched. CDR3 nucleotides: TGTGCCAGCAGTGAGGACAGGGCGACCTACGAGCAGTACTTC. As protein: CASSEDRATYEQYF.

This clone was counted a few times. This rearrangement joins TRBV6-6 to TRBJ1-1; D is undetermined. The CDR3 has 13 amino acids. V lost 0 bases to trimming and J lost 8 bases, with 10 bases between them. From germline, CDR1 is MNHNY and CDR2 SVGAGI (reference sequence). The CDR3 sequence: CASSYSPQLEAFF. The CDR3 DNA follows: TGTGCCAGCAGTTACTCCCCCCAATTGGAAGCTTTCTTT.